Given below is one T cell receptor (beta chain) in context. The antigen remains unidentified. Points from the study as a whole: Tumor memory CD4+ T cell TCR gene usage was found to cluster with blood and lymph node memory CD4+ cells and with lymph node naive CD4+ cells. Greatest tumor Treg TCR overlap was with tumor naive CD4+ cells. The larger-cohort validation was restricted to a single TCR beta V-J rearrangement rather than whole repertoires.

V dropped 0 bases and J dropped 7; count of bases not matched to a gene: 4. This CDR3 spans 15 amino acids. The germline V gene encodes CDR1 WNHNN and CDR2 SYGVQD (reference sequence). Semi-nested PCR with Nested Universal Primer A followed constant-region reverse priming of full-length variable regions. MiXCR, applied by TCRdb to the 5' RACE reads, yields one record per CDR3 protein. This table has 8,500 to 14,000 distinct CDR3 sequences, about a quarter appearing once. Tregs were sorted as CD4+CD25+CD127-/low cells. This sequence joins TRBV10-1 and TRBJ2-1, with 9 bases matching TRBD2. This clonotype was obtained from a female donor with breast cancer. Sequences were obtained from Tregs sorted from a lymph node. The CDR3 reads CASSESGSGSNEQFF. CDR3 nucleotide sequence: TGCGCCAGCAGTGAGTCGGGTAGCGGGAGTAATGAGCAGTTCTTC.